The text below deals with one T cell receptor (beta chain). Its antigen remains unknown. Use of 60 Vbeta and 13 Jbeta primers characterized the PCR. Clones were read by immunoSEQ multiplex PCR, and TCRdb kept only the in-frame ones, dropping some. Of fewer than 300,000 clones listed, roughly 85% were seen once; the top ten hold less than 4%. Germline-derived CDR1 and CDR2 are SGHTA and FQGNSA. Trimming removed 3 bases from V and 2 bases from J; junction bases left unmatched: 7. The CDR3 has 15 amino acids. The sample originates from a study of cytomegalovirus exposure and HLA in healthy donors. The study, taken as a whole, reports: The study dropped some indistinguishable V segments, TRBV6-2 and TRBV6-3 among them.

The source of this sequence is a man between 35 and 55 years old in good health and CMV-seropositive. The material sequenced was PBMCs. V and J are TRBV7-2 and TRBJ2-7; 7 bases are a match to TRBD1. The CDR3 reads CASSFYRGPPYEQYF. The CDR3 DNA sequence: TGTGCCAGCAGCTTTTACAGGGGTCCCCCCTACGAGCAGTACTTC.